Given below is one TCR beta chain in context. This entry comes from a study of CD8 T cells in Susac syndrome. The V gene's germline CDR1 is LNHDA and CDR2 SQIVND (reference sequence). The CDR3 sequence is 14 residues long. Germline trimming cut 5 bases from V and 8 bases from J; bases unmatched to any gene: 10. Sequencing targeted TCR beta in T cells from blood (CD8+ and CD4+). The healthy controls were matched to patients by age and sex. Negative isolation yielded the CD8+ and CD4+ T cells, while FACS enriched the TEMRA cells. Random hexamers primed reverse transcription of about 0.45 to 1 ug RNA. Amplification of TCR beta CDR3 spanned 54 Vbeta and 13 Jbeta via immunoSEQ multiplex PCR. MiXCR, applied by TCRdb to the immunoSEQ multiplex PCR reads, yields one record per CDR3 protein. The table has some 130,000 distinct CDR3 sequences, 90% to 95% seen once; the top ten hold roughly 0.12%.

The chain is built from TRBV19 and TRBJ1-2; 8 bases align to TRBD1. Sequencing was carried out using CD4+ T cells from PBMCs. This clonotype was sampled from a human donor in good health. In DNA, the CDR3 is TGTGCCAGTAGTCCCGACAGGGGAGTGTCGGGCTACACCTTC. Its translation: CASSPDRGVSGYTF.